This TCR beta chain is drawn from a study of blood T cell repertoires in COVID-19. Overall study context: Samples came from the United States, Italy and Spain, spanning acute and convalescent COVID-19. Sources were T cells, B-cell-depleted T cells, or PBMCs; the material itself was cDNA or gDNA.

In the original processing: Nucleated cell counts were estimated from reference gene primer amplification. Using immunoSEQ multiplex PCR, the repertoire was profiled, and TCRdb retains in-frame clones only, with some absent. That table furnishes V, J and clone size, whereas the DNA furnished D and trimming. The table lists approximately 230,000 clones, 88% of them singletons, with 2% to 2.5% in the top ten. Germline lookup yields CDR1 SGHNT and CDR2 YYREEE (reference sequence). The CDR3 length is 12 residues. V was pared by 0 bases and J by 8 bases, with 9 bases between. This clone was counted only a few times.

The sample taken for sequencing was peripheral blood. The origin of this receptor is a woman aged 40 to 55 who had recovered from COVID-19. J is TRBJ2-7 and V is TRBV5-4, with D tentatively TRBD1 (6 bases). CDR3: CASSLGQEKQYF. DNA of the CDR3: TGTGCCAGCAGCTTGGGACAGGAAAAGCAGTACTTC.